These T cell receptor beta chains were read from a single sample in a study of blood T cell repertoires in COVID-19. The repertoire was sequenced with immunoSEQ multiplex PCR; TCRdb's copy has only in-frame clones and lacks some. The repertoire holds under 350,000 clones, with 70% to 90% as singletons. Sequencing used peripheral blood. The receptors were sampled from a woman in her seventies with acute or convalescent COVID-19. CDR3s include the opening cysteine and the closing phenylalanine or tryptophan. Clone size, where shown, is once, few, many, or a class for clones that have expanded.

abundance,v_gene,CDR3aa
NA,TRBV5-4,CASVRGRGPTDTQYF
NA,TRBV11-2,CASSRTGDTQYF
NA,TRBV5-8,CASSLTGYSNQPQHF
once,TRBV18,CASSRDRVSGSGNTIYF
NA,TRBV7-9,CASSSGHRGDGYTF
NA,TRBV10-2,CASRDRDRGRNTIYF
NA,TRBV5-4,CASQPGRAGNPGYTF
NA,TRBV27,CASGEQGTDGYTF
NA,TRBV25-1,CASSGRRDQPQHF
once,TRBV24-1,CATSDRRGFTDTQYF
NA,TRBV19,CASSPGPQRGQETQYF
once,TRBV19,CASSTEGLPNTEAFF
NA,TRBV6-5,CASRRRRDTEAFF
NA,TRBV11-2,CASSWKDSYGYTF
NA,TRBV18,CASSEEASTGELFF
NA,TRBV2,CASSEQRAGSPLHF
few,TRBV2,CASSPDMNTEAFF
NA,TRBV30,CAWRGSTNEKLFF
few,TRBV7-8,CASSSLRGATNEKLFF
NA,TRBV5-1,CASSPSSQDEQFF
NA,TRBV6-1,CASSERDRGSTAPLHF
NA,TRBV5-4,CASSLAAGGGYNSPLHF
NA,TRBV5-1,CASSLGPVTGAGELFF
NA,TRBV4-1,CASSQVPGRTAYEQYF
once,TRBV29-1,CSVGLAGAETQYF
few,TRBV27,CASSSTGFSYNSPLHF
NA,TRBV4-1,CASSQVRLLTGELFF
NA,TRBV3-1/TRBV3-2,CASSPGNEQFF
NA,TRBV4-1,CASSQDDPGRTQYF
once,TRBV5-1,CASSLQGLGDYEQYF
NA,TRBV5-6,CASSLGREGYNEQFF
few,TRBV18,CASSSTQQEPQHF
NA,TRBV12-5,CASGSPLAGIDEQFF
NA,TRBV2,CASITSGAPMNTGELFF
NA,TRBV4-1,CASSQVAGDEQYF
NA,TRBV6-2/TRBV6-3,CASRPAGQQETQYF
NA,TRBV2,CASSTGQGYQPQHF
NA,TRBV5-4,CASSQERYSTDTQYF
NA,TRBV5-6,CASSGRARGEKLFF
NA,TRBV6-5,CASSTAGGKNIQYF
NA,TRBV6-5,CASSLDNSGNTIYF